This T cell receptor beta chain is drawn from a study of T cells in localized non-small cell lung cancer. General observations from the study: Adjacent uninvolved lung had the highest clonality, suggesting focused antigen responses.

Sequencing was performed with immunoSEQ multiplex PCR; in TCRdb, only in-frame clones are kept and a portion is missing. This sample carries approximately 89,000 clones, 80% of them seen once, and the ten largest clones take about 19%. This clone was counted once. What it binds is not known. J gave up 2 bases and V 0 bases, and 3 bases lay outside the gene matches. Per the germline V gene, CDR1 is SGHNT and CDR2 is YYREEE (reference sequence). This CDR3 is 16 amino acids long. Material: PBMCs, obtained before any cancer treatment. The receptor was isolated from a man between 40 and 69 years old with stage II squamous cell lung carcinoma. J is TRBJ2-5 and V is TRBV5-4; 11 nucleotides match TRBD2. Written as DNA, the CDR3 is TGTGCCAGCAGCTTGGACCTAGCGGGGGGTCAAGAGACCCAGTACTTC. Its translation is CASSLDLAGGQETQYF.